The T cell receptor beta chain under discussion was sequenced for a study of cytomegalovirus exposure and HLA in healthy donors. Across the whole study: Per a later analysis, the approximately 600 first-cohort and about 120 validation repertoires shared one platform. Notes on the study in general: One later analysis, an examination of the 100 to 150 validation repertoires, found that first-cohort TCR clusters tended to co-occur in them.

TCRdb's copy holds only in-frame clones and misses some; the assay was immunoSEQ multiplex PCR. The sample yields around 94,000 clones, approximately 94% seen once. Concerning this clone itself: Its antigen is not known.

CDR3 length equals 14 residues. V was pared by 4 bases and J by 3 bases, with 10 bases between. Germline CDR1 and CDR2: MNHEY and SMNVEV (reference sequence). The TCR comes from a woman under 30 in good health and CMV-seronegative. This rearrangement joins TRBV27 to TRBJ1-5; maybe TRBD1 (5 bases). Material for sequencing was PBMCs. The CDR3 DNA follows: TGTGCCAGCAGTTCAGGGTTGAACAATCAGCCCCAGCATTTT. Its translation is CASSSGLNNQPQHF.